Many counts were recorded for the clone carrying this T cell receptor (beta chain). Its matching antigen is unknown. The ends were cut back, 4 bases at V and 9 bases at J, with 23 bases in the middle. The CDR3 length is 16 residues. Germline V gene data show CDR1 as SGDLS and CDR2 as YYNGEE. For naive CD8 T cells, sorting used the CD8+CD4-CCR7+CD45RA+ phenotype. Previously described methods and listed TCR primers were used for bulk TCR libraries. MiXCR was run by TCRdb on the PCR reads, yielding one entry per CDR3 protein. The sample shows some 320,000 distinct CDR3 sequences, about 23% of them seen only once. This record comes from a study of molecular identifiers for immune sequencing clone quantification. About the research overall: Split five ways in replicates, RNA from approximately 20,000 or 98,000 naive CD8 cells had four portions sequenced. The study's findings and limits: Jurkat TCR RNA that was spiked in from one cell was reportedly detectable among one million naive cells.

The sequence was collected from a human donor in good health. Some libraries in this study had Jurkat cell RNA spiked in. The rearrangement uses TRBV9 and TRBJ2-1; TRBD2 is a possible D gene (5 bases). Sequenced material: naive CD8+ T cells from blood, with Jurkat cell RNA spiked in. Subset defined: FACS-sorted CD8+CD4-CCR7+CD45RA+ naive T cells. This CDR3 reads CASSPYRGPQRGEQFF. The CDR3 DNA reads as TGTGCCAGCAGCCCTTACCGGGGTCCCCAACGCGGTGAGCAGTTCTTC.